A selection of T cell receptor beta chains follows, all from one sample in a study of beta chain features in type 1 diabetes. TCRdb keeps only in-frame clones here, not all; method: immunoSEQ multiplex PCR. This sample has 250,000 to 350,000 clones, with about 11% found just once. The sequencing input was naive CD4+ T cells from blood. These receptors came from a woman in her twenties or thirties in good health. The CDR3 runs from the conserved cysteine through the conserved F or W. The order of the fields is J gene, V gene, CDR3 length, clone size, D gene, CDR3 DNA, CDR3 protein. D genes are given only for firm matches. Clone size is stated in some rows and not others, as once, few, many or a class when expanded.

TRBJ2-3 | TRBV29-1 | 12 | - | - | TGCAGCTCCGGGGAGGCATTGGATACGCAGTATTTT | CSSGEALDTQYF
TRBJ2-3 | TRBV2 | 15 | - | - | TGTGCCAGCAGTGAATTGAGCGGGAGCACAGATACGCAGTATTTT | CASSELSGSTDTQYF
TRBJ2-1 | TRBV7-6 | 15 | - | - | TGTGCCAGCAGCTTTAGGGCGGGAATGAACAATGAGCAGTTCTTC | CASSFRAGMNNEQFF
TRBJ1-1 | TRBV5-6 | 16 | - | TRBD1 | TGTGCCAGCAGCGTGGAACTTGGGACAGCGAACACTGAAGCTTTCTTT | CASSVELGTANTEAFF
TRBJ2-5 | TRBV7-9 | 12 | few | - | TGTGCCAGCAGCTTAACATTGGAGACCCAGTACTTC | CASSLTLETQYF
TRBJ2-1 | TRBV4-1 | 15 | - | - | TGCGCCAGCAGCCAAGCAGGGGCCCTACAGGGTGAGCAGTTCTTC | CASSQAGALQGEQFF
TRBJ1-4 | TRBV4-3 | 14 | few | - | TGCGCCAGCAGCCAAGCAGGGTTCGGGGAAAAACTGTTTTTT | CASSQAGFGEKLFF
TRBJ2-2 | TRBV7-3 | 14 | few | - | TGTGCCAGCAGTCCGGGCCGGCGGGCCGGGGAGCTGTTTTTT | CASSPGRRAGELFF
TRBJ2-1 | TRBV7-3 | 15 | - | TRBD2 | TGTGCCAGCAGTTCACTAGCGGGATCCTACAATGAGCAGTTCTTC | CASSSLAGSYNEQFF
TRBJ2-5 | TRBV6-6 | 11 | few | - | TGTGCCAGCAGCAACCAAGAGACCCAGTACTTC | CASSNQETQYF
TRBJ2-1 | TRBV25-1 | 15 | few | - | TGTGCCAGCAGTGAAAATCGGAGGGAGCTAGGTGAGCAGTTCTTC | CASSENRRELGEQFF
TRBJ1-5 | TRBV6-5 | 15 | - | TRBD1 | TGTGCCAGCAGTTACTCTGGACAGGGAGGTCAGCCCCAGCATTTT | CASSYSGQGGQPQHF
TRBJ2-3 | TRBV28 | 15 | - | TRBD2 | TGTGCCAGCAGGACGGGGGGGGCAGGCGAAGATACGCAGTATTTT | CASRTGGAGEDTQYF
TRBJ2-5 | TRBV29-1 | 12 | - | TRBD2 | TGCACCGCGTGGGGGGGCCAAGAGACCCAGTACTTC | CTAWGGQETQYF
TRBJ2-7 | TRBV28 | 13 | - | - | TGTGCCAGCAGTCCCGACAGACCGTACGAGCAGTACTTC | CASSPDRPYEQYF
TRBJ2-1 | TRBV30 | 13 | - | - | TGTGCCTGGAGTGGGGGAGTAATTAATGAGCAGTTCTTC | CAWSGGVINEQFF
TRBJ2-7 | TRBV10-3 | 14 | few | TRBD1 | TGTGCCATCAGGGGACAGGGGGCTGGTAACGAGCAGTACTTC | CAIRGQGAGNEQYF
TRBJ2-7 | TRBV30 | 15 | few | TRBD2 | TGTGCCTGGAGTGGGGGACTGGTAGCGGGAGGTGAGCAGTACTTC | CAWSGGLVAGGEQYF
TRBJ1-5 | TRBV1 | 14 | - | - | TGCACCAGCAGCCTAGAGTGTGGAGCTCAGCCCCAGCATTTT | CTSSLECGAQPQHF
TRBJ2-2 | TRBV7-2 | 17 | few | - | TGTGCCAGCAGCTCCCGATTTGTGGGAGGGAACACCGGGGAGCTGTTTTTT | CASSSRFVGGNTGELFF
TRBJ1-3 | TRBV11-2 | 15 | - | - | TGTGCCAGCAGCTTGGCTAGAGGGTCTGGAAACACCATATATTTT | CASSLARGSGNTIYF
TRBJ2-7 | TRBV29-1 | 14 | - | - | TGCAGCGTTGTGAAGACAGGGAGGCCCTACGAGCAGTACTTC | CSVVKTGRPYEQYF
TRBJ2-7 | TRBV18 | 17 | few | TRBD1 | TGTGCCAGCTCACCACTCGCTCCGGGACAGGGGTCCTACGAGCAGTACTTC | CASSPLAPGQGSYEQYF
TRBJ2-2 | TRBV25-1 | 13 | few | - | TGTGCCACCTTCGACCGGGACACCGGGGAGCTGTTTTTT | CATFDRDTGELFF
TRBJ2-7 | TRBV5-1 | 14 | few | TRBD1 | TGCGCCAGCAGCAAGGACAGGGGGCTGTACGAGCAGTACTTC | CASSKDRGLYEQYF
TRBJ2-3 | TRBV7-3 | 16 | - | TRBD2 | TGTGCCAGCAGCTTAAGACTAGCGGGGTACACAGATACGCAGTATTTT | CASSLRLAGYTDTQYF
TRBJ2-3 | TRBV6-6 | 15 | - | TRBD1 | TGTGCCAGCAGCTACCTGGACAGGGGGCCCGATACGCAGTATTTT | CASSYLDRGPDTQYF
TRBJ2-3 | TRBV15 | 16 | few | TRBD2 | TGTGCCACCAGCAGAGAACGGGAGGGGTACACAGATACGCAGTATTTT | CATSREREGYTDTQYF
TRBJ2-1 | TRBV5-1 | 16 | - | TRBD1 | TGCGCCAGCAGCACCGTCCGGGACAGGGTGGTCAATGAGCAGTTCTTC | CASSTVRDRVVNEQFF
TRBJ2-1 | TRBV30 | 13 | few | TRBD2 | TGTGCCTTAGCGGGTTTGACCTACAATGAGCAGTTCTTC | CALAGLTYNEQFF
TRBJ1-2 | TRBV28 | 13 | few | TRBD1 | TGTGCCAGCAGTTTCCAGGGGGGAAGGGGCTACACCTTC | CASSFQGGRGYTF
TRBJ2-5 | TRBV12-5 | 12 | - | - | TGTGCTAGTGGTTTGGAGCTAGAGACCCAGTACTTC | CASGLELETQYF
TRBJ1-1 | TRBV10-3 | 14 | - | - | TGTGCCATCAGTGAGTTCAGGGAGGGGACTGAAGCTTTCTTT | CAISEFREGTEAFF
TRBJ2-3 | TRBV29-1 | 18 | few | TRBD1 | TGCAGCGTTGAGAGTCCCCCGGGACAGGGAGGTTGGACAGATACGCAGTATTTT | CSVESPPGQGGWTDTQYF
TRBJ2-7 | TRBV7-2 | 13 | - | TRBD1 | TGTGCCAGCAGCTTAGGACAGGGGGGCGAGCAGTACTTC | CASSLGQGGEQYF
TRBJ2-5 | TRBV11-1 | 15 | few | - | TGTGCCAGCAGCCTCACCGTGGAGTTCCAAGAGACCCAGTACTTC | CASSLTVEFQETQYF
TRBJ2-3 | TRBV28 | 14 | - | - | TGTGCCAGCACGCGGAACAACGAAGGAGATACGCAGTATTTT | CASTRNNEGDTQYF
TRBJ2-7 | TRBV18 | 15 | few | TRBD2 | TGTGCCAGCTCACCACCGTCTAGCGGGAGTTACGAGCAGTACTTC | CASSPPSSGSYEQYF
TRBJ2-7 | TRBV7-2 | 16 | - | TRBD1 | TGTGCCAGCAGCGGAGAACCGGGACAGGCGATCTACGAGCAGTACTTC | CASSGEPGQAIYEQYF
TRBJ2-5 | TRBV9 | 15 | few | - | TGTGCCAGCAGCGTAGGGGCAGCGGGTGAAGAGACCCAGTACTTC | CASSVGAAGEETQYF
TRBJ1-2 | TRBV2 | 14 | - | - | TGTGCCAGCAAAGTTGAGGACAGCTCCTATGGCTACACCTTC | CASKVEDSSYGYTF
TRBJ2-4 | TRBV6-5 | 13 | - | - | TGTGCCAGCAGTTACTCCCCCGGAAACATTCAGTACTTC | CASSYSPGNIQYF
TRBJ2-1 | TRBV11-2 | 13 | few | - | TGTGCCAGCAGCCCCCGGCTAGACAATGAGCAGTTCTTC | CASSPRLDNEQFF
TRBJ2-5 | TRBV7-3 | 13 | few | - | TGTGCCAGCAGCCGTAGCGCACAAGAGACCCAGTACTTC | CASSRSAQETQYF
TRBJ2-4 | TRBV7-2 | 16 | - | - | TGTGCCAGCAGCCATGTAGGCGGTCTAGCCAAAAACATTCAGTACTTC | CASSHVGGLAKNIQYF
TRBJ2-3 | TRBV7-9 | 17 | - | - | TGTGCCAGCAGCTCCTCCCCGACAGGCTTTAGCACAGATACGCAGTATTTT | CASSSSPTGFSTDTQYF
TRBJ2-5 | TRBV18 | 15 | - | - | TGTGCCAGCTCACCACCTTTTAGACAGCAAGAGACCCAGTACTTC | CASSPPFRQQETQYF
TRBJ2-7 | TRBV7-2 | 15 | - | - | TGTGCCAGCAGCGCCTTTATTAGCGAGACCTACGAGCAGTACTTC | CASSAFISETYEQYF
TRBJ2-2 | TRBV7-9 | 16 | - | - | TGTGCCAGCAGCCCGGGAGTATTACGGAACACCGGGGAGCTGTTTTTT | CASSPGVLRNTGELFF
TRBJ1-1 | TRBV30 | 11 | few | - | TGTGCCTGGAGTCGCGGAACTGAAGCTTTCTTT | CAWSRGTEAFF
TRBJ2-1 | TRBV4-1 | 16 | few | TRBD2 | TGCGCCAGCAGCCAAGAGGGACGGACTAGTCACAATGAGCAGTTCTTC | CASSQEGRTSHNEQFF
TRBJ2-5 | TRBV7-8 | 13 | few | - | TGTGCCAGCAGCTCTAGGGGCCAAGAGACCCAGTACTTC | CASSSRGQETQYF
TRBJ1-1 | TRBV5-1 | 13 | - | - | TGCGCCAGCAGCACTTCCGGGGACACTGAAGCTTTCTTT | CASSTSGDTEAFF